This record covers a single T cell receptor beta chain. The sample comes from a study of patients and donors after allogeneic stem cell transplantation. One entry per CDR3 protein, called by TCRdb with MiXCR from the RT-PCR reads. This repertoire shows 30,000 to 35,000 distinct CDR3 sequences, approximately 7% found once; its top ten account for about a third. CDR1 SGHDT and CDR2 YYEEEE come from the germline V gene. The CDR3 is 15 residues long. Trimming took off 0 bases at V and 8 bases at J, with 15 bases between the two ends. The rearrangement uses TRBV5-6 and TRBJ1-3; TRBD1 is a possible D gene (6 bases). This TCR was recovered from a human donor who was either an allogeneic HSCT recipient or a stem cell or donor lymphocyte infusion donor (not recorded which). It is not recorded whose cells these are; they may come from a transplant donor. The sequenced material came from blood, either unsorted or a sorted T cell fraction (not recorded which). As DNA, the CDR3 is TGTGCCAGCAGCTTGGTACCGGGGGGCAGAGACACCATATATTTT. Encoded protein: CASSLVPGGRDTIYF.